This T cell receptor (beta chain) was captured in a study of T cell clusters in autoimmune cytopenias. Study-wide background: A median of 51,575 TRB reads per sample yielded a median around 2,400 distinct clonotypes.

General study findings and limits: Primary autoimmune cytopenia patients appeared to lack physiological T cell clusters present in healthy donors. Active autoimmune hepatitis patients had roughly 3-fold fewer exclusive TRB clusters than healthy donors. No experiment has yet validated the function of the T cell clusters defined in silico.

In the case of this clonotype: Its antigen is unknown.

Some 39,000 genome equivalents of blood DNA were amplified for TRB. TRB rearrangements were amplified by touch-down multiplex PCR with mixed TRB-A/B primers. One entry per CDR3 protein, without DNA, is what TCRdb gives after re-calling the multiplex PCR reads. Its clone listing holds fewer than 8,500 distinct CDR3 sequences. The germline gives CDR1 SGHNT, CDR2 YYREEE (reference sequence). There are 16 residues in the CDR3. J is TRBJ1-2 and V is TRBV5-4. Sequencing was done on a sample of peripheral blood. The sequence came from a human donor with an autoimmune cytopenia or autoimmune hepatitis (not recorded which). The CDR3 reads CASSLYRATANYGYTF.